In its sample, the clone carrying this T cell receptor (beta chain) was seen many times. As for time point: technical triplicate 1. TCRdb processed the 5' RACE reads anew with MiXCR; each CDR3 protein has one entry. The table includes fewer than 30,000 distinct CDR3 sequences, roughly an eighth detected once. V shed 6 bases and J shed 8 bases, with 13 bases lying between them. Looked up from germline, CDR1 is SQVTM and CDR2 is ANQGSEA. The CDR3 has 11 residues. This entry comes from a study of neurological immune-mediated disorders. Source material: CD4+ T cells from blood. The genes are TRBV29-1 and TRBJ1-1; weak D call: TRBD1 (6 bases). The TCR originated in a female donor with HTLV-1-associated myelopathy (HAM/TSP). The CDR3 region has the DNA TGCAGCGTAGGGGGGGGTGCGGAAGCTTTCTTT. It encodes CSVGGGAEAFF.